These 31 T cell receptor beta chains were sequenced from one sample in a study of identical twins. TCRdb re-analysed the 5' RACE reads in MiXCR, keeping a single row per CDR3 protein. The sample contains 430,000 or so distinct CDR3 sequences, approximately 24% of which appear only once. The data were also submitted as part of a second study, on T cells expressing NK-cell markers.

Sequenced: CD4+ T cells sorted from blood. The receptor set was obtained from a woman aged 18-30 years in good health.

J is TRBJ2-5 and V is TRBV20-1; 8 nucleotides match TRBD1. CDR3 size: 12 residues. Germline V CDR1 and CDR2: DFQATT, SNEGSKA (reference sequence). The ends lost 8 bases at V and 4 bases at J; junction bases unmatched: 6. The CDR3 coding sequence is TGCAGTCCGCAGGGGGCAGGAGAGACCCAGTACTTC. This encodes CSPQGAGETQYF.

In its sample, this clonotype was seen a few times. The chain recombines TRBV11-3 with TRBJ2-3; 14 nucleotides line up with TRBD2. The ends lost 4 bases at V and 8 bases at J; junction bases unmatched: 11. CDR3 length equals 17 residues. In germline, CDR1 is SGHNT, CDR2 YENEEA. CDR3 protein: CASSSGLAGGGFTTQYF. CDR3 nucleotide sequence: TGTGCCAGCAGCTCTGGACTAGCGGGGGGTGGGTTTACTACGCAGTATTTT.

This clonotype was seen a few times. The rearrangement links TRBV20-1 to TRBJ2-1; D unclear. V dropped 6 bases and J dropped 6 bases, with 9 bases sitting between them. This CDR3 has 11 amino acids. Germline V lookup: CDR1 DFQATT, CDR2 SNEGSKA (reference sequence). The CDR3 protein is CSALGSNEQFF. The CDR3 DNA follows: TGCAGTGCCCTGGGGTCCAATGAGCAGTTCTTC.

This clonotype has only a few counts. V is TRBV20-1 and J is TRBJ2-3; 7 positions match TRBD2. The CDR3 has 14 residues. CDR1 is DFQATT, CDR2 SNEGSKA, per germline (reference sequence). V lost 5 bases to trimming and J lost 5 bases; unmatched junction nucleotides: 10. CDR3 protein: CSARDYQELDTQYF. The CDR3 nucleotides read TGCAGTGCTCGGGACTACCAGGAGTTAGATACGCAGTATTTT.

In its sample, this clonotype was seen a few times. The rearrangement links TRBV30 to TRBJ2-7; 10 bases line up with TRBD1. The CDR3 has 17 amino acids. Germline V CDR1 and CDR2: GTSNPN, SVGIG (reference sequence). Unmatched junction bases numbered 13, after V lost 2 bases and J lost 3 bases. This CDR3 is CAWSTPFTRDRGYEQYF. DNA of the CDR3: TGTGCCTGGAGTACTCCCTTTACCCGGGACAGGGGCTACGAGCAGTACTTC. Together with reference TRBV30 and TRBJ2-7, the CDR3 gives the full variable domain: SQTIHQWPATLVQPVGSPLSLECTVEGTSNPNLYWYRQAAGRGLQLLFYSVGIGQISSEVPQNLSASRPQDRQFILSSKKLLLSDSGFYLCAWSTPFTRDRGYEQYFGPGTRLTVT.

Many counts were recorded for this clonotype. The chain carries TRBV10-3 and TRBJ2-1; D may be TRBD2 (5 bases). Germline assignment: CDR1 ENHRY and CDR2 SYGVKD. The length of the CDR3 is 16 residues. Trimming took 6 bases from V and 3 from J, leaving 18 bases between them. The CDR3 coding sequence is TGTGCCATCAGGGATGCCCAGCTAGCCGGCTACAATGAGCAGTTCTTC. Protein product: CAIRDAQLAGYNEQFF.

V is TRBV7-6 and J is TRBJ2-3, with TRBD2 matching over 10 bases. In germline, CDR1 is SGHVS, CDR2 FNYEAQ. This CDR3 comprises 16 residues. V trimming: 5 bases; J trimming: 5 bases; junction bases outside the gene matches: 10. The chain's CDR3 is CASSKGLAGALDTQYF. As DNA, the CDR3 is TGTGCCAGCAGCAAAGGGCTAGCGGGAGCCCTAGATACGCAGTATTTT.

The V call is TRBV25-1, the J call TRBJ2-1; 10 bases line up with TRBD1. Trimming removed 7 bases from V and 9 bases from J; junction bases left unmatched: 9. The germline CDR1 and CDR2 sequences are MGHDK and SYGVNS. The CDR3 spans 14 residues. The CDR3 spells CASKLTGGEGEQFF. CDR3 nucleotides: TGTGCCAGCAAGCTGACAGGGGGCGAGGGTGAGCAGTTCTTC.

The V and J genes are TRBV20-1 and TRBJ2-7; 8 nucleotides match TRBD1. CDR3 length equals 12 residues. The junction had 1 base not matched to a gene; V was cut back by 2 bases and J by 4 bases. Germline-derived CDR1 and CDR2 are DFQATT and SNEGSKA (reference sequence). CDR3 residues: CSARNRGYEQYF. Here the CDR3 DNA reads TGCAGTGCTAGAAACAGGGGGTACGAGCAGTACTTC.

The table lists this clonotype with a few counts. The rearrangement uses TRBV6-5 and TRBJ1-3; a weak D match, TRBD1 (5 bases). Per the germline V gene, CDR1 is MNHEY and CDR2 is SVGAGI. CDR3 length equals 13 residues. V was trimmed by 2 bases and J by 9 bases, leaving 11 bases between them. CDR3 region: CASSYRPGGTIYF. CDR3 nucleotides: TGTGCCAGCAGTTACCGACCGGGGGGCACCATATATTTT.

This clonotype showed up just a few times. J is TRBJ2-1 and V is TRBV12-3 or TRBV12-4; no clear D. The CDR3 totals 15 residues. Trimming took 3 bases from V and 0 from J, leaving 9 bases between them. CDR3 DNA sequence: TGTGCCAGCAGTTTGCGGTCGATCTCCTACAATGAGCAGTTCTTC. Its protein product is CASSLRSISYNEQFF.

V usage is TRBV6-2 or TRBV6-3 and J usage is TRBJ2-7; 8 bases match TRBD1. The germline V gene encodes CDR1 MNHEY and CDR2 SVGEGT. V dropped 6 bases and J dropped 2; count of bases not matched to a gene: 6. CDR3 length: 14 residues. For the CDR3, the DNA is TGTGCCAGCAGGGGGACAGGCGTTGCCTACGAGCAGTACTTC. Protein sequence: CASRGTGVAYEQYF.

The chain couples TRBV9 to TRBJ2-1, with D possibly TRBD2 on 5 matching bases. Looked up from germline, CDR1 is SGDLS and CDR2 is YYNGEE. Trimming took 0 bases from V and 4 from J, leaving 8 bases between them. CDR3 length: 14 residues. CDR3 sequence reads: CASSVERGYNEQFF. CDR3 DNA: TGTGCCAGCAGCGTAGAACGCGGGTACAATGAGCAGTTCTTC.

The chain joins TRBV12-3 or TRBV12-4 to TRBJ2-5; TRBD2 agrees at 8 bases. There are 14 residues in the CDR3. The junction had 8 bases not matched to a gene; V was cut back by 6 bases and J by 5 bases. The CDR3 protein is CASRPSGGPETQYF. CDR3 DNA sequence: TGTGCCAGCAGACCATCGGGAGGGCCGGAGACCCAGTACTTC.

This chain uses TRBV9 with TRBJ2-1; 13 positions agree with TRBD2. The CDR3 runs 16 residues. Germline CDR1 reads SGDLS; CDR2 reads YYNGEE. V lost 5 bases, J lost 7 bases, and 9 bases stayed unmatched. The CDR3 sequence is CASSQTGTSGVNEQFF. The CDR3 DNA reads TGTGCCAGCAGTCAAACCGGGACTAGCGGGGTTAATGAGCAGTTCTTC.

In its sample, this clonotype was seen a few times. The chain links TRBV18 to TRBJ2-3; D might be TRBD2 (6 bases). Germline CDR1 KGHSH, CDR2 LQKENI. Trimming shortened V by 4 bases and J by 1 base, and 15 bases separated the two germline ends. The CDR3 covers 16 residues. The CDR3 sequence: CASSLLGEAGTDTQYF. The CDR3 region has the DNA TGTGCCAGCTCACTTCTCGGGGAGGCTGGCACAGATACGCAGTATTTT.

This clonotype has just a few counts. The rearrangement uses TRBV5-1 and TRBJ2-1; D is possibly TRBD2 (6 bases). The CDR3 runs to 15 residues. Trimming took off 2 bases at V and 12 bases at J, with 21 bases between the two ends. CDR1 is SGHRS, CDR2 YFSETQ, per germline. The CDR3 sequence is CASSFTVGTSRGQFF. CDR3 DNA: TGCGCCAGCAGCTTTACCGTCGGGACTTCCCGGGGGCAGTTCTTC.

This clonotype has just a few counts. The rearrangement joins TRBV9 to TRBJ2-4, with D tentatively TRBD2 (6 bases). The CDR3 has 15 amino acids. CDR1 SGDLS and CDR2 YYNGEE come from the germline V gene. The V gene lost 0 bases and the J gene lost 6 bases, with 13 bases spanning the gap. This CDR3 reads CASSVGSGVGNIQYF. CDR3 bases: TGTGCCAGCAGCGTAGGTTCGGGGGTAGGAAACATTCAGTACTTC.

V usage is TRBV20-1 and J usage is TRBJ2-7, with 15 bases identical to TRBD2. V dropped 4 bases and J dropped 1; count of bases not matched to a gene: 8. From germline, CDR1 is DFQATT and CDR2 SNEGSKA (reference sequence). This CDR3 has 17 residues. DNA for the CDR3: TGCAGTGCTATAGCCGGGACTAGCGGGAGGAGTTCCTACGAGCAGTACTTC. This encodes CSAIAGTSGRSSYEQYF.

This clonotype occurred a few times. This rearrangement joins TRBV5-6 to TRBJ2-7; D gene unclear. Germline CDR1 is SGHDT and CDR2 is YYEEEE. The CDR3 is made up of 13 amino acids. V was cut by 1 base and J by 0 bases, with 5 bases left in between. For the CDR3, the DNA is TGTGCCAGCAGCTTGCTGAGCTCCTACGAGCAGTACTTC. It specifies CASSLLSSYEQYF. The variable domain in full, completed from reference TRBV5-6 and TRBJ2-7, reads DAGVTQSPTHLIKTRGQQVTLRCSPKSGHDTVSWYQQALGQGPQFIFQYYEEEERQRGNFPDRFSGHQFPNYSSELNVNALLLGDSALYLCASSLLSSYEQYFGPGTRLTVT.

This clonotype was found a few times. This rearrangement joins TRBV12-3 or TRBV12-4 to TRBJ2-2, with 9 bases aligning to TRBD1. V shed 5 bases, J shed 6 bases, and the junction held 7 bases outside the gene matches. The CDR3 loop spans 15 amino acids. CDR3 residues: CASSMGTGYAGELFF. The CDR3 bases are TGTGCCAGCAGTATGGGGACAGGGTACGCCGGGGAGCTGTTTTTT.

This clonotype was counted a few times. The rearrangement joins TRBV7-2 to TRBJ1-4, with no clear D. Germline V gives CDR1 SGHTA, CDR2 FQGNSA. This CDR3 comprises 14 residues. V lost 0 bases and J lost 7, with 9 bases in between. The CDR3 region has the DNA TGTGCCAGCAGCTTAGCAGGACGGGGTGAAAAACTGTTTTTT. Its translation: CASSLAGRGEKLFF.

The chain combines TRBV9 with TRBJ2-2; maybe TRBD2 (5 bases). The CDR3 contains 15 residues. V was trimmed by 3 bases and J by 6 bases, leaving 15 bases between them. The germline V gene encodes CDR1 SGDLS and CDR2 YYNGEE. CDR3 nucleotides: TGTGCCAGCAGCGCTTCCACTAGTATTCCCGGGGAGCTGTTTTTT. Translation: CASSASTSIPGELFF.

This clonotype was counted a few times. V is TRBV5-1 and J is TRBJ2-3; D gene ambiguous. The CDR3 is 13 residues long. The V gene's germline CDR1 is SGHRS and CDR2 YFSETQ. V was trimmed by 0 bases and J by 5 bases, leaving 7 bases between them. DNA for the CDR3: TGCGCCAGCAGCTTGGGACTTTTAGATACGCAGTATTTT. Its protein product is CASSLGLLDTQYF.

The chain is built from TRBV6-2 or TRBV6-3 and TRBJ2-2; D ambiguous. Germline CDR1 is MNHEY and CDR2 is SVGEGT. V was pared by 5 bases and J by 1 base, with 8 bases between. The CDR3 consists of 14 residues. CDR3 sequence (DNA): TGTGCCAGCAGTCGACTGAGGAACACCGGGGAGCTGTTTTTT. It translates to CASSRLRNTGELFF.

This sequence joins TRBV29-1 and TRBJ2-2; the D gene could be TRBD1 or TRBD2 (5 bases each). The V and J ends lost 5 bases and 6 bases respectively, with 10 bases between them. CDR1 is SQVTM, CDR2 ANQGSEA, per germline. The CDR3 runs to 12 residues. The CDR3 is CSVSGDAGELFF. Here the CDR3 DNA reads TGCAGCGTTAGTGGGGACGCCGGGGAGCTGTTTTTT.

The chain is built from TRBV2 and TRBJ2-3; D gene unclear. Germline-derived CDR1 and CDR2 are SNHLY and FYNNEI. This CDR3 region has 12 residues. V was pared by 5 bases and J by 8 bases, with 11 bases between. In DNA, the CDR3 is TGTGCCAGCAGTAGTCTAGAGACTACGCAGTATTTT. Translated, it gives CASSSLETTQYF. The full variable domain, completed using reference TRBV2 and TRBJ2-3, is EPEVTQTPSHQVTQMGQEVILRCVPISNHLYFYWYRQILGQKVEFLVSFYNNEISEKSEIFDDQFSVERPDGSNFTLKIRSTKLEDSAMYFCASSSLETTQYFGPGTRLTVL.

The CDR3 protein is CASSVMAGFVNTGELFF. CDR3 nucleotide sequence: TGTGCCAGCAGCGTAATGGCCGGCTTCGTTAACACCGGGGAGCTGTTTTTT. V usage is TRBV9 and J usage is TRBJ2-2; D is uncertain. Deletions cut 1 base from V and 2 bases from J, with 15 bases between. The CDR3 sequence is 17 residues long. The V gene's germline CDR1 is SGDLS and CDR2 YYNGEE.

The V call is TRBV7-9, the J call TRBJ1-6; no firm D call. This CDR3 is built from 15 residues. Per the germline V gene, CDR1 is SEHNR and CDR2 is FQNEAQ (reference sequence). V was pared by 5 bases and J by 6 bases, with 14 bases between. The CDR3: CASSLWGFVNSPLHF. CDR3 nucleotide sequence: TGTGCCAGCAGCCTCTGGGGTTTCGTTAATTCACCCCTCCACTTT.

In this sample, this clonotype turned up a few times. The J gene is TRBJ1-5, the V gene TRBV4-3; D is perhaps TRBD1 (5 bases). This CDR3 has 15 amino acids. Germline CDR1 LGHNA, CDR2 YSLEER. V was shortened by 0 bases and J by 6 bases, with 12 bases between the two germline ends. CDR3 in amino acids: CASSQDFREGQPQHF. CDR3 sequence (DNA): TGCGCCAGCAGCCAAGATTTCAGGGAGGGTCAGCCCCAGCATTTT.

This clonotype was counted between two and nine times. The DNA of the CDR3 is TGTGCCAGCAGCTTAGCGGGACAGGGTCCAGCCTACGAGCAGTACTTC. Its protein is CASSLAGQGPAYEQYF. The chain has TRBV7-9 and TRBJ2-7; 9 bases align to TRBD1. Per germline, CDR1 SEHNR and CDR2 FQNEAQ (reference sequence). V lost 0 bases, J lost 2 bases, and 5 bases stayed unmatched. There are 16 residues in the CDR3.